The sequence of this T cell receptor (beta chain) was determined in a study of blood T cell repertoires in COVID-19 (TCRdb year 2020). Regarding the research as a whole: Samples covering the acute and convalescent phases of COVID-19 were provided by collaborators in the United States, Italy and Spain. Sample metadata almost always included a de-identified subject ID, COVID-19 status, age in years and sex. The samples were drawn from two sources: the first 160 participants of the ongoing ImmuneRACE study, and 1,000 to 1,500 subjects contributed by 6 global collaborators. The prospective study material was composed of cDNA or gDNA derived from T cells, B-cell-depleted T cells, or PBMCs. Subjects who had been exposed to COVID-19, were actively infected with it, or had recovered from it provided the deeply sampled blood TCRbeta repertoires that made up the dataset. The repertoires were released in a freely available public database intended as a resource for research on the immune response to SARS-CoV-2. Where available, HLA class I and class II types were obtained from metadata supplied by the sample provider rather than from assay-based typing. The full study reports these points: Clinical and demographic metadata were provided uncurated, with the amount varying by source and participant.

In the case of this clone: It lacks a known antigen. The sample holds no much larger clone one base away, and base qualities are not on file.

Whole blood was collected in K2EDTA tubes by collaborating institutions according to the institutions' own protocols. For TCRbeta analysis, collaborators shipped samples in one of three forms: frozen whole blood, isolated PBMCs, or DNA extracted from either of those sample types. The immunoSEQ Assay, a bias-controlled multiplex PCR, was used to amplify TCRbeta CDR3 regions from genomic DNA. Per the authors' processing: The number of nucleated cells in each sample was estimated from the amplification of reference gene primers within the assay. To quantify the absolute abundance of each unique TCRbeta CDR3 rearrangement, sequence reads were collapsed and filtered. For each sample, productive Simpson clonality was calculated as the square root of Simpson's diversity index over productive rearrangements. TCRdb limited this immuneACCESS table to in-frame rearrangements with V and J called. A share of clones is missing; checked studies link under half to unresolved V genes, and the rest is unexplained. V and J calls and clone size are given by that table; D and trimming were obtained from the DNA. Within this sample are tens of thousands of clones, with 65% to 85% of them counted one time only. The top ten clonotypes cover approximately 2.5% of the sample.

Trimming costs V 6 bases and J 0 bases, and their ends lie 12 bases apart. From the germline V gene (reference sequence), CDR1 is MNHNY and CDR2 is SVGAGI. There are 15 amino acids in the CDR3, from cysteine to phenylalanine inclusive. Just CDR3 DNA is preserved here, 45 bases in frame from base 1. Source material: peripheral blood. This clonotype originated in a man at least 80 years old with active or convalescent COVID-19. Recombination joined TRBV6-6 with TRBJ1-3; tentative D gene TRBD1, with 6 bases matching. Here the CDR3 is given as CASRRTGTSGNTIYF. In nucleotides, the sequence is TGTGCCAGCAGACGAACAGGGACCTCTGGAAACACCATATATTTT.